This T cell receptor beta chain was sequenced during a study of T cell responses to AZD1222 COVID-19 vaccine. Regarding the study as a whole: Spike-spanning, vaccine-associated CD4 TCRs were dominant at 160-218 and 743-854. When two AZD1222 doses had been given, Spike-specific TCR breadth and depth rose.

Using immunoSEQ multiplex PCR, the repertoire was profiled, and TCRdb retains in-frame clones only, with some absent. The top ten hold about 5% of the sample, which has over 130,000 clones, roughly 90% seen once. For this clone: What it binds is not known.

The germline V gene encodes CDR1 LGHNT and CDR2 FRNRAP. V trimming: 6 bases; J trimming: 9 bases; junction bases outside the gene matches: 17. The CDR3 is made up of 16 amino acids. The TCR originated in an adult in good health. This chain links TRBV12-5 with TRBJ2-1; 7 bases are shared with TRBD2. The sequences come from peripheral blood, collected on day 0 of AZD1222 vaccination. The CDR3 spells CASGLSGISLGGEQFF. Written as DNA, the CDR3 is TGTGCTAGTGGCCTGAGCGGGATCAGTTTGGGGGGTGAGCAGTTCTTC. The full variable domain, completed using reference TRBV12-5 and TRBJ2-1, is DARVTQTPRHKVTEMGQEVTMRCQPILGHNTVFWYRQTMMQGLELLAYFRNRAPLDDSGMPKDRFSAEMPDATLATLKIQPSEPRDSAVYFCASGLSGISLGGEQFFGPGTRLTVL.